What follows are 14 T cell receptor beta chains derived from one specimen sequenced in a study of blood T cell repertoires in COVID-19. Only in-frame clones appear in the TCRdb table, and some are missing; sequencing was by immunoSEQ multiplex PCR. The table has approximately 200,000 clones, about 80% seen once. The source material was peripheral blood. These receptors came from a young woman who had recovered from COVID-19.

The V and J genes are TRBV27 and TRBJ2-1, with D tentatively TRBD1 (6 bases). Germline lookup yields CDR1 MNHEY and CDR2 SMNVEV (reference sequence). V lost 6 bases and J lost 0, with 12 bases in between. The CDR3 sequence is 15 residues long. CDR3 region: CASRPTGSSYNEQFF. In DNA form, the CDR3 reads TGTGCCAGCAGACCTACAGGGTCCTCCTACAATGAGCAGTTCTTC.

The chain uses TRBV12-3 or TRBV12-4 and TRBJ2-1; D is unresolved. V shed 6 bases and J shed 11 bases, with 14 bases lying between them. The CDR3 contains 12 residues. In DNA, the CDR3 is TGTGCCAGCAGGGCTAGTTCGATCCAGCAGTTCTTC. As protein: CASRASSIQQFF.

This clone has a single count. The chain carries TRBV5-1 and TRBJ2-3, with D possibly being TRBD1 (5 bases). Germline V CDR1 and CDR2: SGHRS, YFSETQ. The CDR3 totals 14 residues. Trimming removed 3 bases from V and 1 base from J, with 9 bases in between. Written as DNA, the CDR3 is TGCGCCAGCAGCTCCATACAGGGCACAGATACGCAGTATTTT. It encodes CASSSIQGTDTQYF.

The chain has TRBV11-2 and TRBJ1-4; D is unresolved. Germline loops: CDR1 SGHAT, CDR2 FQNNGV. This CDR3 has 14 residues. The V gene lost 2 bases and the J gene lost 14 bases, with 18 bases spanning the gap. The CDR3 loop reads CASSLTVRPFTLFF. DNA for the CDR3: TGTGCCAGCAGCTTAACGGTCCGCCCATTCACCCTGTTTTTT.

The chain links TRBV7-9 to TRBJ2-7; 10 bases fit TRBD2. The CDR3 is made up of 15 amino acids. CDR1 and CDR2 from the germline V gene are SEHNR and FQNEAQ (reference sequence). The trim removed 10 bases at V and 3 bases at J, leaving 12 bases unmatched. The CDR3 DNA follows: TGTGCCACCTCAGCGGTAGGACTAGCGGACTACGAGCAGTACTTC. Its protein is CATSAVGLADYEQYF. Full variable domain (missing parts from reference TRBV7-9 and TRBJ2-7): DTGVSQNPRHKITKRGQNVTFRCDPISEHNRLYWYRQTLGQGPEFLTYFQNEAQLEKSRLLSDRFSAERPKGSFSTLEIQRTEQGDSAMYLCATSAVGLADYEQYFGPGTRLTVT.

V gene TRBV6-5 combines with J gene TRBJ2-1; the match to TRBD2 covers 7 bases. This CDR3 contains 16 residues. Trimming cost V 1 base and J 6 bases; bases outside gene matches: 9. Germline assignment: CDR1 MNHEY and CDR2 SVGAGI. This CDR3 is CASSYLGGVLFNEQFF. For the CDR3, the DNA is TGTGCCAGCAGTTACTTGGGGGGGGTCCTATTCAATGAGCAGTTCTTC.

The chain recombines TRBV30 with TRBJ2-7, with TRBD1 matching over 7 bases. The CDR3 is 14 residues long. CDR1 and CDR2 from the germline V gene are GTSNPN and SVGIG (reference sequence). Unmatched junction bases numbered 9, after V lost 3 bases and J lost 4 bases. The CDR3 nucleotides read TGTGCCTGGAGCCCGACAGGGAAGTGGTACGAGCAGTACTTC. Translating it yields CAWSPTGKWYEQYF.

V and J are TRBV28 and TRBJ2-7; 9 nucleotides agree with TRBD2. The CDR3 spans 16 residues. From germline, CDR1 is MDHEN and CDR2 SYDVKM. After removal of 3 bases from V and 5 bases from J, the junction contained 11 bases not matched to a gene. CDR3: CASSFFRREGKNEQYF. The CDR3 DNA is TGTGCCAGCAGTTTTTTTAGGCGGGAGGGCAAGAACGAGCAGTACTTC.

This chain joins TRBV28 and TRBJ2-7, with TRBD1 matching 9 bases. CDR3 length equals 14 residues. J gave up 2 bases and V 5 bases, and 4 bases lay outside the gene matches. Looked up from germline, CDR1 is MDHEN and CDR2 is SYDVKM. CDR3 in amino acids: CASSPDRGTYEQYF. CDR3 DNA: TGTGCCAGCAGTCCGGACAGGGGAACCTACGAGCAGTACTTC.

The chain employs TRBV6-6 and TRBJ2-7; TRBD1 aligns across 8 bases. Germline CDR1 is MNHNY and CDR2 is SVGAGI (reference sequence). J lost 2 bases, V lost 2 bases, and 5 bases had no gene match. CDR3 length: 15 residues. CDR3 nucleotide sequence: TGTGCCAGCAGTTACAGCTACAGGGGGACCTACGAGCAGTACTTC. Its protein product is CASSYSYRGTYEQYF.

The chain recombines TRBV5-6 with TRBJ2-3; 12 bases line up with TRBD1. The V segment lost 3 bases and the J segment 5 bases; nucleotides outside the gene matches: 7. The CDR3 loop spans 16 amino acids. Per germline, CDR1 SGHDT and CDR2 YYEEEE. CDR3 DNA: TGTGCCAGCAGCTATTACCGGGACAGGGGGCAAGATACGCAGTATTTT. This gives the protein CASSYYRDRGQDTQYF.

This clone has more than one count but fewer than ten. The chain is built from TRBV5-1 and TRBJ2-7; D not resolved. The CDR3 sequence is 14 residues long. The germline V gene has CDR1 SGHRS and CDR2 YFSETQ. Trimming shortened V by 1 base and J by 6 bases, and 14 bases separated the two germline ends. The chain's CDR3 is CASSLWRKGIEQYF. DNA for the CDR3: TGCGCCAGCAGCTTGTGGCGGAAAGGTATCGAGCAGTACTTC.

The rearrangement links TRBV28 to TRBJ2-7, with 12 bases identical to TRBD1. The junction had 11 bases not matched to a gene; V was cut back by 6 bases and J by 5 bases. The CDR3 consists of 16 residues. CDR1 is MDHEN and CDR2 is SYDVKM in the germline V gene. The CDR3: CASSRGQGAGAHEQYF. In DNA, the CDR3 is TGTGCCAGCAGCCGGGGACAGGGGGCGGGAGCCCACGAGCAGTACTTC. Full variable domain (remainder filled in from reference TRBV28 and TRBJ2-7): DVKVTQSSRYLVKRTGEKVFLECVQDMDHENMFWYRQDPGLGLRLIYFSYDVKMKEKGDIPEGYSVSREKKERFSLILESASTNQTSMYLCASSRGQGAGAHEQYFGPGTRLTVT.

The chain uses TRBV5-5 and TRBJ1-5; 9 positions match TRBD1. CDR1 is SGHKS, CDR2 YYEKEE, per germline (reference sequence). The CDR3 contains 15 residues. V shed 4 bases and J 6 bases; nucleotides not matched to a gene: 8. CDR3 DNA sequence: TGTGCCAGCAGCCTGGACAGGGGAGGTATTCAGCCCCAGCATTTT. Its protein product is CASSLDRGGIQPQHF. Complete variable domain (other parts from reference TRBV5-5 and TRBJ1-5): DAGVTQSPTHLIKTRGQQVTLRCSPISGHKSVSWYQQVLGQGPQFIFQYYEKEERGRGNFPDRFSARQFPNYSSELNVNALLLGDSALYLCASSLDRGGIQPQHFGDGTRLSIL.